One sample yielded the 11 T cell receptor beta chains listed below, sequenced in a study of persistence of HIV-infected CD4 T cells (dated by TCRdb to the early 2020s). TCRbeta repertoires were sequenced from genomic DNA with the immunoSEQ hsTCRB assay version 4 in survey mode. TCRdb holds this immuneACCESS table with in-frame rearrangements only. Some clones are missing; in checked studies, unresolved V genes explain under half, and the rest has no known cause. This sample holds approximately 20,000 clones; approximately 80% were observed only once. The ten largest clones capture roughly 6.4% of the sample. What the treatment or condition label conveys for this sample: suppressive antiretroviral therapy. Lysates of CMV-infected fibroblasts were used at 8 to 10 ug/mL for cell stimulation. Responding CD4+ T cells were sorted by upregulation of both CD40 ligand and CD69. These receptors lack a known antigen.

Material: CD4+ T cells sorted from PBMCs after roughly 18-hour stimulation, obtained from a patient who received antiretroviral therapy. The cell subset or site label of this sample denotes: CD40L+CD69+ CD4 T cells responding to CMV lysate. The receptors stem from an adult man with HIV who was CMV-seropositive.

V usage is TRBV7-9 and J usage is TRBJ2-2, with D possibly TRBD1 on 6 matching bases. Germline assignment: CDR1 SEHNR and CDR2 FQNEAQ (reference sequence). V was cut by 7 bases and J by 2 bases, with 17 bases left in between. This CDR3 has 16 amino acids. The CDR3 nucleotides are TGTGCCAGCACCAAAAGGGGACAACTAAACACCGGGGAGCTGTTTTTT. Amino acids: CASTKRGQLNTGELFF.

V and J are TRBV18 and TRBJ2-3; 7 nucleotides line up with TRBD1. The CDR3 covers 13 residues. V lost 4 bases to trimming and J lost 5 bases; unmatched junction nucleotides: 3. Germline CDR1 is KGHSH and CDR2 is LQKENI. As DNA, the CDR3 is TGTGCCAGCTCACGCGACAGGGTAGATACGCAGTATTTT. Its translation is CASSRDRVDTQYF.

The V gene is TRBV9, the J gene TRBJ2-3; TRBD2 aligns across 14 bases. V was clipped by 0 bases and J by 0 bases; unmatched bases: 3. From germline, CDR1 is SGDLS and CDR2 YYNGEE. CDR3 length equals 18 residues. In DNA form, the CDR3 reads TGTGCCAGCAGCGTAGCGACTAGCGGGGGGGGGAGCACAGATACGCAGTATTTT. Translating it yields CASSVATSGGGSTDTQYF.

V is TRBV12-3 or TRBV12-4 and J is TRBJ2-1; no definite D call. The CDR3 is 11 amino acids. V lost 5 bases and J 9 bases, leaving 8 bases between the germline ends. The CDR3 coding sequence is TGTGCCAGCAGTACGGCGAGTGAGCAGTTCTTC. This gives the protein CASSTASEQFF.

This clone has a handful of counts. The chain joins TRBV5-1 to TRBJ1-4; the match to TRBD1 covers 10 bases. Germline CDR1 is SGHRS and CDR2 is YFSETQ. V lost 4 bases, J lost 9 bases, and 9 bases stayed unmatched. The CDR3 extends over 15 amino acids. CDR3 nucleotides: TGCGCCAGCAGCACCGGACAGGGGGGTACGAAAAAACTGTTTTTT. Its protein is CASSTGQGGTKKLFF.

V and J are TRBV9 and TRBJ1-5; weak D call: TRBD1 (5 bases). Germline V CDR1 and CDR2: SGDLS, YYNGEE. This CDR3 contains 15 residues. The V gene lost 0 bases and the J gene lost 0 bases, with 7 bases spanning the gap. In nucleotides, the CDR3 is TGTGCCAGCAGCGTAGGGGGACTTAGCAATCAGCCCCAGCATTTT. Amino acid sequence: CASSVGGLSNQPQHF.

V gene TRBV5-8 combines with J gene TRBJ1-1; D gene unclear. Germline V gives CDR1 SGHTS, CDR2 YDEGEE. Trimming shortened V by 1 base and J by 3 bases, and 1 base separated the two germline ends. The CDR3 loop spans 11 amino acids. The CDR3 protein is CASSLYTEAFF. CDR3 coding DNA: TGTGCCAGCAGCTTGTACACTGAAGCTTTCTTT.

The chain uses TRBV28 and TRBJ2-5, with a tentative D call TRBD2 (7 bases). CDR1 and CDR2 from the germline V gene are MDHEN and SYDVKM. Trimming left V 4 bases short and J 9 bases short, with 9 bases between. The CDR3 runs to 11 residues. The chain's CDR3 is CASSSRGPQYF. CDR3 DNA sequence: TGTGCCAGCAGTTCGCGGGGGCCCCAGTACTTC.

V gene TRBV2 combines with J gene TRBJ2-3; D not resolved. V was pared by 5 bases and J by 3 bases, with 15 bases between. The CDR3 spans 15 residues. Germline loops: CDR1 SNHLY, CDR2 FYNNEI. The CDR3 is CASSSQRTTTDTQYF. The CDR3 DNA sequence: TGTGCCAGCAGTTCCCAGAGGACCACGACAGATACGCAGTATTTT. Full variable domain (rest looked up from reference TRBV2 and TRBJ2-3): EPEVTQTPSHQVTQMGQEVILRCVPISNHLYFYWYRQILGQKVEFLVSFYNNEISEKSEIFDDQFSVERPDGSNFTLKIRSTKLEDSAMYFCASSSQRTTTDTQYFGPGTRLTVL.

This rearrangement joins TRBV6-2 or TRBV6-3 to TRBJ1-2; D uncertain. The CDR3 totals 13 residues. With 4 bases removed from V and 4 bases from J, the gap between germline ends came to 10 bases. Germline V gives CDR1 MNHEY, CDR2 SVGEGT. The CDR3 sequence: CASSSTSLYGYTF. CDR3 DNA sequence: TGTGCCAGCAGTTCAACCTCCCTCTATGGCTACACCTTC.

This clone has more than one count but fewer than ten. The chain carries TRBV12-3 or TRBV12-4 and TRBJ2-3, with D possibly matching TRBD1 (5 bases). The CDR3 sequence is 11 residues long. V gave up 5 bases and J gave up 7 bases, with 7 bases separating them. The chain's CDR3 is CASSPGYTQYF. The CDR3 coding sequence is TGTGCCAGCAGTCCAGGGTATACGCAGTATTTT.